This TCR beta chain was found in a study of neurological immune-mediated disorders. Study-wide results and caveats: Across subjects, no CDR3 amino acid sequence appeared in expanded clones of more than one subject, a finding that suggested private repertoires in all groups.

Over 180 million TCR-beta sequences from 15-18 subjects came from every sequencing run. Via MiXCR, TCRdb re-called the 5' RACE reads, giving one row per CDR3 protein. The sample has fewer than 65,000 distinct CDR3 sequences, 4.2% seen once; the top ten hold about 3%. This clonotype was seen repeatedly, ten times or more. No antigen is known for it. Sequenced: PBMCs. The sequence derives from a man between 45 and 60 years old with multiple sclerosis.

In DNA form, the CDR3 reads TGTGCCAGCAGCCGCCGATCGGATACGCAGTATTTT. Translating it yields CASSRRSDTQYF. This chain links TRBV14 with TRBJ2-3; D remains ambiguous. V was clipped by 4 bases and J by 6 bases, with 8 bases between them. Germline V gene data show CDR1 as SGHDN and CDR2 as FVKESK. The CDR3 is 12 amino acids.